These 13 T cell receptor beta chains originate from one sample sequenced in a study of blood T cell repertoires in COVID-19. Sequencing used immunoSEQ multiplex PCR; TCRdb keeps in-frame clones, though not all of them. The sample lists roughly 280,000 clones, around four fifths occurring once. Input material: peripheral blood. The receptors come from a man in his fifties or sixties with acute or convalescent COVID-19.

The J gene is TRBJ2-2, the V gene TRBV29-1, with a tentative D call TRBD1 (5 bases). Germline CDR1 is SQVTM and CDR2 is ANQGSEA. The V end lost 6 bases, the J end lost 2 bases, and 13 bases lay between the germline ends. This CDR3 is 14 amino acids long. The CDR3, as DNA: TGCAGCGTCGCCAAGGGGATTAACACCGGGGAGCTGTTTTTT. Translation gives CSVAKGINTGELFF.

The chain couples TRBV6-5 to TRBJ1-5; TRBD1 matches at 7 bases. Per the germline V gene, CDR1 is MNHEY and CDR2 is SVGAGI. The CDR3 is 12 amino acids. Trimming at V came to 11 bases and at J to 4 bases, leaving 5 bases not matched to a gene. The CDR3 region has the DNA TGTGCCGCGGGACAGACGAATCAGCCCCAGCATTTT. Residues: CAAGQTNQPQHF.

The V gene is TRBV5-1, the J gene TRBJ2-1; 14 positions agree with TRBD2. Germline CDR1 reads SGHRS; CDR2 reads YFSETQ. CDR3 size: 17 residues. Unmatched junction bases numbered 4, after V lost 3 bases and J lost 2 bases. The CDR3 loop is CASSSTGLAGAYNEQFF. The CDR3 DNA reads TGCGCCAGCAGCTCCACGGGACTAGCGGGGGCCTACAATGAGCAGTTCTTC.

This clone was observed a few times. The CDR3 protein is CASSYRRGARGTEAFF. The CDR3 nucleotides read TGTGCCAGCAGTTACAGGAGGGGCGCCCGGGGGACTGAAGCTTTCTTT. The J gene is TRBJ1-1, the V gene TRBV6-5; weak D call: TRBD1 (5 bases). Per germline, CDR1 MNHEY and CDR2 SVGAGI. CDR3 size: 16 residues. V shed 2 bases and J shed 5 bases, with 18 bases lying between them.

Notes on this clone: This CDR3 is also generated by other DNA sequences in the sample. The V call is TRBV3-1 (or the pseudogene TRBV3-2), the J call TRBJ2-7; D is unresolved. Germline V lookup: CDR1 LGHDT, CDR2 YNNKEL (reference sequence). The CDR3 is 11 amino acids. V lost 2 bases, J lost 4 bases, and 3 bases lay in between. For the CDR3, the DNA is TGTGCCAGCAGCCAATCATACGAGCAGTACTTC. This codes for CASSQSYEQYF.

The rearrangement uses TRBV12-5 and TRBJ2-2, with 8 nucleotides matching TRBD2. The CDR3 contains 18 residues. The germline V gene encodes CDR1 LGHNT and CDR2 FRNRAP. V lost 7 bases and J lost 6; bases outside the gene matches: 19. CDR3 nucleotide sequence: TGTGCTAGTGCTTTACTCCTGACCGGGACTAGACTTGCCGGGGAGCTGTTTTTT. It yields the protein CASALLLTGTRLAGELFF. Together with reference TRBV12-5 and TRBJ2-2, the CDR3 gives the full variable domain: DARVTQTPRHKVTEMGQEVTMRCQPILGHNTVFWYRQTMMQGLELLAYFRNRAPLDDSGMPKDRFSAEMPDATLATLKIQPSEPRDSAVYFCASALLLTGTRLAGELFFGEGSRLTVL.

V gene TRBV5-8 combines with J gene TRBJ2-4; 10 bases are a match to TRBD1. CDR3 length equals 14 residues. V lost 5 bases to trimming and J lost 8 bases; unmatched junction nucleotides: 7. The germline V gene encodes CDR1 SGHTS and CDR2 YDEGEE. CDR3 protein: CASRPTGTGDIQYF. The CDR3 region has the DNA TGTGCCAGCAGGCCCACCGGGACAGGGGACATTCAGTACTTC.

The chain carries TRBV28 and TRBJ2-3; D is ambiguous. V dropped 4 bases and J dropped 2 bases, with 10 bases sitting between them. The germline gives CDR1 MDHEN, CDR2 SYDVKM. This CDR3 comprises 14 residues. The CDR3 here is CASSSLPSTDTQYF. CDR3 nucleotide sequence: TGTGCCAGCAGTTCCCTACCCTCCACAGATACGCAGTATTTT.

The CDR3 DNA follows: TGTGCCAGCAGTTCGGGACTAGCGGGAGCAGGTGAGACCCAGTACTTC. It translates to CASSSGLAGAGETQYF. V usage is TRBV6-6 and J usage is TRBJ2-5; 14 bases are shared with TRBD2. V dropped 4 bases and J dropped 5; count of bases not matched to a gene: 6. Germline V CDR1 and CDR2: MNHNY, SVGAGI (reference sequence). The CDR3 is 16 amino acids.

This rearrangement joins TRBV5-1 to TRBJ1-3; a weak D match, TRBD1 (5 bases). V lost 0 bases, J lost 2 bases, and 9 bases lay in between. The CDR3 is 15 amino acids. Germline values: CDR1 SGHRS, CDR2 YFSETQ. The CDR3 spells CASSLVGGAGNTIYF. Written as DNA, the CDR3 is TGCGCCAGCAGCTTGGTCGGGGGGGCTGGAAACACCATATATTTT.

The chain is built from TRBV6-1 and TRBJ2-7; no reliable D call. Germline V gene data show CDR1 as MNHNS and CDR2 as SASEGT. CDR3 size: 14 residues. Trimming left V 0 bases short and J 6 bases short, with 12 bases between. CDR3 in DNA: TGTGCCAGCAGTGAAGCGAGCTACGGGTTCGAGCAGTACTTC. Protein sequence: CASSEASYGFEQYF.

The chain joins TRBV11-2 to TRBJ2-7; the match to TRBD1 covers 12 bases. Germline V gene lookup returns CDR1 SGHAT and CDR2 FQNNGV. CDR3 length equals 15 residues. J lost 5 bases, V lost 5 bases, and 7 bases had no gene match. The CDR3, as DNA: TGTGCCAGCAGCCTTACCGGGACAGGGGGCCACGAGCAGTACTTC. It codes for CASSLTGTGGHEQYF.

The rearrangement joins TRBV15 to TRBJ2-1; D might be TRBD2 (5 bases). Per germline, CDR1 LNHNV and CDR2 YYDKDF (reference sequence). Trimming took 5 bases from V and 3 from J, leaving 17 bases between them. The CDR3 has 16 amino acids. The DNA of the CDR3 is TGTGCCACCAGCGCGCGGAGGACGGGGAACTACAATGAGCAGTTCTTC. Translating gives CATSARRTGNYNEQFF.